These 24 T cell receptor beta chains were sequenced from one sample in a study of blood T cells in healthy people across ages. The authors ran a second PCR of 7 to 11 cycles using a sample-barcoded 5' primer and a J-beta primer mix. Each CDR3 protein gets one entry after TCRdb re-called the 5' RACE reads with MiXCR. The sample has around 750,000 distinct CDR3 sequences, about 55% seen once; the top ten hold about two fifths. The material sequenced was blood. Receptors were obtained from an elderly man in good health.

This chain connects TRBV5-5 to TRBJ1-1; 7 bases are shared with TRBD1. Trimming removed 2 bases from V and 0 bases from J; junction bases left unmatched: 7. Per the germline V gene, CDR1 is SGHKS and CDR2 is YYEKEE (reference sequence). The CDR3 is made up of 16 amino acids. The CDR3 here is CASSFRTGVMNTEAFF. The CDR3 DNA follows: TGTGCCAGCAGCTTCAGGACAGGAGTTATGAACACTGAAGCTTTCTTT.

The chain uses TRBV12-3 or TRBV12-4 and TRBJ1-1; no clear D gene. V gave up 1 base and J gave up 11 bases, with 11 bases separating them. The CDR3 contains 12 residues. DNA of the CDR3: TGTGCCAGCAGTTTAGGCCCAGGACCGGCTTTCTTT. Translating it yields CASSLGPGPAFF.

The chain employs TRBV6-2 or TRBV6-3 and TRBJ1-5; D is possibly TRBD1 (5 bases). Germline CDR1 MNHEY, CDR2 SVGEGT. The V and J ends lost 0 bases and 2 bases respectively, with 11 bases between them. This CDR3 contains 16 residues. The CDR3 DNA follows: TGTGCCAGCAGTTACTCGACGGGGACGGGCAATCAGCCCCAGCATTTT. Translating it yields CASSYSTGTGNQPQHF.

This clonotype was found once. The CDR3: CASSPGLDRTGELFF. The DNA for the CDR3 is TGCGCCAGCAGCCCCGGACTAGACCGCACCGGGGAGCTGTTTTTT. The V call is TRBV5-1, the J call TRBJ2-2; 7 bases fit TRBD2. The CDR3 length is 15 residues. Germline CDR1 and CDR2: SGHRS and YFSETQ. Trimming took 4 bases from V and 4 from J; bases not matched to a gene: 7.

The chain employs TRBV5-1 and TRBJ1-1, with D possibly being TRBD1 (5 bases). The CDR3 covers 14 residues. Germline V gene lookup returns CDR1 SGHRS and CDR2 YFSETQ. Trimming cost V 0 bases and J 5 bases, with 11 bases left between them. The CDR3 sequence: CASSLEAGPTEAFF. CDR3 nucleotide sequence: TGCGCCAGCAGCTTGGAGGCAGGGCCGACTGAAGCTTTCTTT.

The chain recombines TRBV28 with TRBJ1-1, with D hard to call. The CDR3 loop spans 15 amino acids. V lost 0 bases and J lost 0, with 8 bases in between. The germline V gene has CDR1 MDHEN and CDR2 SYDVKM. CDR3 coding DNA: TGTGCCAGCAGTTTATGGGGCACCGTGAACACTGAAGCTTTCTTT. This gives the protein CASSLWGTVNTEAFF.

This clonotype came up many times. V is TRBV29-1 and J is TRBJ2-7, with D maybe TRBD1 (6 bases). The V gene lost 3 bases and the J gene lost 0 bases, with 9 bases spanning the gap. CDR3 length: 13 residues. Germline values: CDR1 SQVTM, CDR2 ANQGSEA. The CDR3 loop reads CSVETGTSYEQYF. The DNA of the CDR3 is TGCAGCGTTGAGACAGGTACCTCCTACGAGCAGTACTTC.

V and J are TRBV29-1 and TRBJ2-7; weak D call: TRBD1 (6 bases). The CDR3 runs 12 residues. From germline, CDR1 is SQVTM and CDR2 ANQGSEA. The V gene lost 6 bases and the J gene lost 3 bases, with 12 bases spanning the gap. The CDR3 DNA sequence: TGCAGCGTCGCCGAGGACAGCTACGAGCAGTACTTC. It is translated as CSVAEDSYEQYF.

The chain carries TRBV25-1 and TRBJ2-6, with a tentative D call TRBD1 (6 bases). The ends were cut back, 6 bases at V and 0 bases at J, with 21 bases in the middle. Germline assignment: CDR1 MGHDK and CDR2 SYGVNS. This CDR3 spans 19 amino acids. In DNA form, the CDR3 reads TGTGCCAGCAGCCCCTCAGGGCACAGGGCCAACTCTGGGGCCAACGTCCTGACTTTC. Residues: CASSPSGHRANSGANVLTF.

The chain combines TRBV20-1 with TRBJ2-1; no reliable D call. The germline V gene encodes CDR1 DFQATT and CDR2 SNEGSKA (reference sequence). V lost 1 base to trimming and J lost 4 bases, with 17 bases between them. This CDR3 comprises 16 residues. CDR3 sequence: CSARARSPAVYNEQFF. The DNA of the CDR3 is TGCAGTGCTAGAGCTCGTTCGCCCGCGGTATACAATGAGCAGTTCTTC.

This clonotype has just a few counts. The chain has TRBV29-1 and TRBJ2-4, with 7 bases matching TRBD2. The junction had 3 bases not matched to a gene; V was cut back by 3 bases and J by 7 bases. Germline V gene lookup returns CDR1 SQVTM and CDR2 ANQGSEA. The length of the CDR3 is 12 residues. In nucleotides, the CDR3 is TGCAGCGTTGATGCGGGAGCTAACATTCAGTACTTC. Its protein product is CSVDAGANIQYF.

The chain employs TRBV28 and TRBJ2-4; D remains unclear. TRBJ2-7 explains the end of the DNA better; the J call may be wrong. In germline, CDR1 is MDHEN, CDR2 SYDVKM. The CDR3 runs to 14 residues. The CDR3 region is CASSYPPGINEQYF. The CDR3 region has the DNA TGTGCCAGCAGCTACCCTCCCGGAATCAACGAGCAGTACTTC.

The V gene is TRBV29-1, the J gene TRBJ2-5, with TRBD1 as a possible D gene (6 bases). The DNA end is a closer match to TRBJ2-1, so the J assignment may be wrong. The germline V gene has CDR1 SQVTM and CDR2 ANQGSEA. The CDR3 is 13 residues long. The CDR3 region has the DNA TGCAGCGTTGCAGGGACGGGACAAGAGACCCAGTTCTTC. The encoded protein is CSVAGTGQETQFF.

This chain joins TRBV30 and TRBJ1-2; 7 bases align to TRBD1. The junction had 2 bases not matched to a gene; V was cut back by 3 bases and J by 4 bases. Germline V gene lookup returns CDR1 GTSNPN and CDR2 SVGIG (reference sequence). This CDR3 has 12 residues. The CDR3, as DNA: TGTGCCTGGAGAGCAGGGGGCTATGGCTACACCTTC. The encoded protein is CAWRAGGYGYTF.

This clonotype was seen ten or more times. J is TRBJ2-1 and V is TRBV10-1; tentative D call: TRBD1 (6 bases). The CDR3 totals 13 residues. The ends were cut back, 8 bases at V and 9 bases at J, with 17 bases in the middle. Germline V gene data show CDR1 as WNHNN and CDR2 as SYGVQD (reference sequence). CDR3 sequence reads: CASAAYRDGEQFF. The CDR3 DNA reads TGCGCCAGCGCCGCGTACAGGGACGGTGAGCAGTTCTTC.

V is TRBV15 and J is TRBJ2-3; D unresolved. This CDR3 has 15 residues. The V end was cut by 1 base, the J end by 2 bases, with 10 bases between. Germline CDR1 reads LNHNV; CDR2 reads YYDKDF (reference sequence). The CDR3 nucleotides are TGTGCCACCAGCAGAGTAGGCGGAGCCACAGATACGCAGTATTTT. Amino acids: CATSRVGGATDTQYF.

The V and J genes are TRBV29-1 and TRBJ2-1; D assignment may be TRBD1 or TRBD2 (5 bases each). Trimming stripped 4 bases from V and 6 bases from J, with 22 bases between. Germline V gene data show CDR1 as SQVTM and CDR2 as ANQGSEA. The CDR3 extends over 16 amino acids. CDR3 in DNA: TGCAGCGTTGCGGGTCCGGGGCTCAAAGGAGGCAATGAGCAGTTCTTC. Translating it yields CSVAGPGLKGGNEQFF.

This clonotype was detected only once. The V gene is TRBV28, the J gene TRBJ2-4, with 7 bases matching TRBD1. CDR3 size: 14 residues. Germline assignment: CDR1 MDHEN and CDR2 SYDVKM. J gave up 4 bases and V 5 bases, and 5 bases lay outside the gene matches. CDR3 nucleotide sequence: TGTGCCAGCAGTGCAGGGGGTTTGAAAAACATTCAGTACTTC. This sequence encodes CASSAGGLKNIQYF.

This clonotype was seen a few times. The DNA for the CDR3 is TGTGCCAGCAGCCCCCAGAGAGCAGGGCAAGAGACCCAGTACTTC. Translating gives CASSPQRAGQETQYF. The V gene is TRBV7-9, the J gene TRBJ2-5; TRBD1 might be the D (5 bases). The CDR3 consists of 15 residues. Germline CDR1 is SEHNR and CDR2 is FQNEAQ (reference sequence). V lost 5 bases to trimming and J lost 2 bases, with 15 bases between them.

This clonotype came up once. The chain combines TRBV6-5 with TRBJ2-2; 7 bases align to TRBD2. The CDR3 is 16 amino acids. Trimming at V came to 4 bases and at J to 5 bases, leaving 10 bases not matched to a gene. The V gene's germline CDR1 is MNHEY and CDR2 SVGAGI. The CDR3 nucleotides read TGTGCCAGCAGTTGGGGCGGGAGAGGTTGGACCGGGGAGCTGTTTTTT. This translates into CASSWGGRGWTGELFF.

CDR3 coding DNA: TGCAGTGCTTCTAGCGGGAGCGACGCGTATTTT. It specifies CSASSGSDAYF. The chain carries TRBV20-1 and TRBJ2-3; TRBD2 matches 10 bases. With V trimmed by 5 bases and J by 14 bases, 7 bases remained unmatched. CDR1 DFQATT and CDR2 SNEGSKA come from the germline V gene (reference sequence). This CDR3 contains 11 residues.

The chain couples TRBV29-1 to TRBJ2-2; no definite D call. Trimming removed 7 bases at V and 6 bases at J, with 9 bases between. The germline CDR1 and CDR2 sequences are SQVTM and ANQGSEA. The CDR3 is 11 residues long. The CDR3 DNA reads TGCAGCGCCGAAAGGGCCGGGGAGCTGTTTTTT. Amino acid sequence: CSAERAGELFF.

This chain uses TRBV7-9 with TRBJ1-2; 8 nucleotides match TRBD1. V dropped 7 bases and J dropped 6; count of bases not matched to a gene: 7. Germline lookup yields CDR1 SEHNR and CDR2 FQNEAQ (reference sequence). The CDR3 length is 13 residues. CDR3 protein: CASTLAGGDGYTF. In DNA, the CDR3 is TGTGCCAGCACCTTGGCAGGGGGCGATGGCTACACCTTC.

There are a few counts of this clonotype. The V call is TRBV27, the J call TRBJ2-3, with 10 positions matching TRBD2. V trimming: 5 bases; J trimming: 14 bases; junction bases outside the gene matches: 22. CDR1 is MNHEY, CDR2 SMNVEV, per germline (reference sequence). CDR3 length: 17 residues. The chain's CDR3 is CASSRNGLADKRRYAYF. The CDR3 DNA follows: TGTGCCAGCAGTAGGAACGGACTAGCGGATAAACGCAGATACGCGTATTTT.